One sample yielded the 5 T cell receptor beta chains listed below, sequenced in a study of shared clonotypes between healthy human individuals. Sequencing used immunoSEQ multiplex PCR; TCRdb keeps in-frame clones, though not all of them. The sample contains some 2.4 million clones, roughly 93% of which appear only once. The sequencing sample was made of naive CD4+ T cells from PBMCs. Stated subset: CD45RA+ positively selected. These receptors came from a man aged 18 to 35 in good health. Some clones in this sample may be carry-over from other donors' samples.

In the case of this clone: Additional DNA sequences in this sample encode the identical CDR3. V usage is TRBV29-1 and J usage is TRBJ1-1; no reliable D call. The CDR3 sequence is 10 residues long. Germline CDR1 is SQVTM and CDR2 is ANQGSEA. The V gene lost 7 bases and the J gene lost 2 bases, with 5 bases spanning the gap. CDR3 loop: CSARNTEAFF. In nucleotides, the CDR3 is TGCAGCGCAAGAAACACTGAAGCTTTCTTT.

J is TRBJ2-2 and V is TRBV6-5; 7 nucleotides align to TRBD2. The CDR3 loop spans 14 amino acids. The V gene's germline CDR1 is MNHEY and CDR2 SVGAGI. J gave up 5 bases and V 6 bases, and 6 bases lay outside the gene matches. Written as DNA, the CDR3 is TGTGCCAGCAGCCAGTGGGGGGGGACCGGGGAGCTGTTTTTT. Protein: CASSQWGGTGELFF.

This clone was observed once. The chain joins TRBV30 to TRBJ2-1; 9 bases match TRBD2. V was pared by 0 bases and J by 12 bases, with 18 bases of the junction left unmatched. The CDR3 covers 17 residues. CDR1 and CDR2 from the germline V gene are GTSNPN and SVGIG (reference sequence). The DNA of the CDR3 is TGTGCCTGGAGTGTACATCCTAGCGGGGCTCCTAAATCAGGGCAGTTCTTC. Its protein is CAWSVHPSGAPKSGQFF. The entire variable domain, with the rest obtained from reference TRBV30 and TRBJ2-1, is as follows: SQTIHQWPATLVQPVGSPLSLECTVEGTSNPNLYWYRQAAGRGLQLLFYSVGIGQISSEVPQNLSASRPQDRQFILSSKKLLLSDSGFYLCAWSVHPSGAPKSGQFFGPGTRLTVL.

The J gene is TRBJ2-5, the V gene TRBV5-6, with a possible D match to TRBD2 (5 bases). V lost 4 bases and J 5 bases, leaving 15 bases between the germline ends. The CDR3 loop spans 14 amino acids. Looked up from germline, CDR1 is SGHDT and CDR2 is YYEEEE. CDR3 sequence: CASSLGQRRETQYF. DNA for the CDR3: TGTGCCAGCAGCCTGGGTCAAAGGAGGGAGACCCAGTACTTC.

The V and J genes are TRBV5-1 and TRBJ1-6; 7 bases are shared with TRBD1. CDR3 size: 17 residues. J was trimmed by 2 bases and V by 0 bases; bases with no gene match: 5. Germline CDR1 SGHRS, CDR2 YFSETQ. CDR3 DNA: TGCGCCAGCAGCTTGGCAGGGACAGCTACCTATAATTCACCCCTCCACTTT. It specifies CASSLAGTATYNSPLHF. The full variable domain, in which reference TRBV5-1 and TRBJ1-6 provide the parts outside the CDR3, is KAGVTQTPRYLIKTRGQQVTLSCSPISGHRSVSWYQQTPGQGLQFLFEYFSETQRNKGNFPGRFSGRQFSNSRSEMNVSTLELGDSALYLCASSLAGTATYNSPLHFGNGTRLTVT.